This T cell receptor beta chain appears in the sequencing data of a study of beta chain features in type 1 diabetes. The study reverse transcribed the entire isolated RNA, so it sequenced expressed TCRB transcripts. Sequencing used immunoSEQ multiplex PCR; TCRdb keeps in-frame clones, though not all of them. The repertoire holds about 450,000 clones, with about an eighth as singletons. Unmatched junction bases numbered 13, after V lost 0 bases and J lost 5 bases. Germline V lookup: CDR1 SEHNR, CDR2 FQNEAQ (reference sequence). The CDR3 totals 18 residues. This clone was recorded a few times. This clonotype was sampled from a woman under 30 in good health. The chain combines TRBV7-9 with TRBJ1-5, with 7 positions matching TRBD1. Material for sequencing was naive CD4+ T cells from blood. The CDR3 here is CASSLAPVGRGADQPQHF. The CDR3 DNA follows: TGTGCCAGCAGCTTAGCGCCCGTGGGCAGGGGGGCGGATCAGCCCCAGCATTTT.